The sequence of this T cell receptor (beta chain) was determined in a study of cytomegalovirus exposure and HLA in healthy donors. Study findings and constraints: Most subjects' HLA-A and HLA-B alleles were reportedly predicted from TCR beta sequences. About 87% or about 30% of the time was how often most TCR beta V segments were productive, according to an earlier analysis.

Details on this clone: The antigen is not known.

In the PCR, 60 Vbeta and 13 Jbeta primers were used. Assay used: immunoSEQ multiplex PCR; TCRdb lists only in-frame clones, some missing. This table holds about 160,000 clones. The specimen sequenced was PBMCs. The source is a woman between 55 and 75 years old in good health and CMV-seronegative.

The CDR3 DNA reads as TGTGCCAGCAGTGAGGCGGGGGGGGTCGGGCAAGAGACCCAGTACTTC. Translated, it gives CASSEAGGVGQETQYF. This rearrangement joins TRBV6-1 to TRBJ2-5; 9 bases map to TRBD2. CDR3 length: 16 residues. V shed 3 bases, J shed 2 bases, and the junction held 7 bases outside the gene matches. Looked up from germline, CDR1 is MNHNS and CDR2 is SASEGT.